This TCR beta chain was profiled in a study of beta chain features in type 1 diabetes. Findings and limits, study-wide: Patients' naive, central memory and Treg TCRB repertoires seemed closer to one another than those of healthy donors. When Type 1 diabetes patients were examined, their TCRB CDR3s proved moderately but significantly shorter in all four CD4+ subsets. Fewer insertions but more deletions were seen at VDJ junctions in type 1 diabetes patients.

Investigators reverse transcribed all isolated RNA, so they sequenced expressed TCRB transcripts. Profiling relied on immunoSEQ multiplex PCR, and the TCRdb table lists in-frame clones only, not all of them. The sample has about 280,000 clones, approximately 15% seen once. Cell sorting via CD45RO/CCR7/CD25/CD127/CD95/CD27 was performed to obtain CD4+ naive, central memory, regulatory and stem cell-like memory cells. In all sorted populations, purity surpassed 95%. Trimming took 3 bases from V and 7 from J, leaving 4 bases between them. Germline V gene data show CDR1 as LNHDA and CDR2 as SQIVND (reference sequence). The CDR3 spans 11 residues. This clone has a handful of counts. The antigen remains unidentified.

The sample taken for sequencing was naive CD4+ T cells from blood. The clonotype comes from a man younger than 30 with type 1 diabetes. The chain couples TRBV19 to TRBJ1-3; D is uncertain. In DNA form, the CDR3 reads TGTGCCAGTAGTATCGGTAACACCATATATTTT. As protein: CASSIGNTIYF.